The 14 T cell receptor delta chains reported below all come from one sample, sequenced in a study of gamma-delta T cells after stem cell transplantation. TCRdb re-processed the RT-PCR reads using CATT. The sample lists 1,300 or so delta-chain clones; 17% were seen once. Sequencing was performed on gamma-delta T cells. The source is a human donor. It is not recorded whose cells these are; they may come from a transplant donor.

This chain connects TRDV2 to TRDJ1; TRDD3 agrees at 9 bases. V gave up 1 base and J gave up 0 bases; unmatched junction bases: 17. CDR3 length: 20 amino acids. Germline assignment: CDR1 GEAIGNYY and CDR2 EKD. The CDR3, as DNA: TGTGCCTGTGACACGGTGGGCCAAGTACTGGGGGACCGGTACACCGATAAACTCATCTTT. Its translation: CACDTVGQVLGDRYTDKLIF.

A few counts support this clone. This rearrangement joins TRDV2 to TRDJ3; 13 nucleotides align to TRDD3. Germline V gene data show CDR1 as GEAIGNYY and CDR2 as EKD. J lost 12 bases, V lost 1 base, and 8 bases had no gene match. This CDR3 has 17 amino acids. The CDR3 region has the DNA TGTGCCTGTGACACTTTACTGGGGGATACGGTGGTCCGACAGATGTTTTTC. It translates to CACDTLLGDTVVRQMFF.

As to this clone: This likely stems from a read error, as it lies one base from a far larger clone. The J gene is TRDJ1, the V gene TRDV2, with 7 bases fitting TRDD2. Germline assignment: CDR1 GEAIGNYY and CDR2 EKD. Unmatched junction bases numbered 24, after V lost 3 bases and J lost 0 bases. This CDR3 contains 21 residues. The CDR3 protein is CACDSIPTVVGPEYNTDKLIF. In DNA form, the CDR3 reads TGTGCCTGTGACTCGATTCCTACTGTAGTGGGTCCCGAATATAACACCGATAAACTCATCTTT.

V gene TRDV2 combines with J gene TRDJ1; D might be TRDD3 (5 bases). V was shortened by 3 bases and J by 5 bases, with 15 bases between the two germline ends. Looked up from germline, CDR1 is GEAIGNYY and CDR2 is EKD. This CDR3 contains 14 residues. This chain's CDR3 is CACDPLGLRDKLIF. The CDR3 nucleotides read TGTGCCTGTGACCCGTTGGGGCTCAGGGATAAACTCATCTTT.

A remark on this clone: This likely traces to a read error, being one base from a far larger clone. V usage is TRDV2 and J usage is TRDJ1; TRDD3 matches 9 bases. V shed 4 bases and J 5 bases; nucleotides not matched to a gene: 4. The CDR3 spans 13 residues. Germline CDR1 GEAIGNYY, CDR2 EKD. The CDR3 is CACESLGDDKLIF. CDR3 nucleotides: TGTGCCTGTGAATCTCTGGGGGATGATAAACTCATCTTT.

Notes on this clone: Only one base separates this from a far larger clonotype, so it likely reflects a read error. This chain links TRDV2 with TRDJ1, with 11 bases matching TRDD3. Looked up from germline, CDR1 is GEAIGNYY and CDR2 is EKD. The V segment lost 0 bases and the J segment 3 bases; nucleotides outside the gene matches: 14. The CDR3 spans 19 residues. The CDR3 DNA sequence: TGTGCCTGTGACACCGTGGCCCAACACTGGGGGATAGGGTCCGATAAACTCATCTTT. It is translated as CACDTVAQHWGIGSDKLIF.

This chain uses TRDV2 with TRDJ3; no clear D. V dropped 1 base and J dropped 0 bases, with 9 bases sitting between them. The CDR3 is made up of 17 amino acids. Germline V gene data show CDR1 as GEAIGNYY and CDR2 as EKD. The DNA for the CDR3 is TGTGCCTGTGACACATTCCACAGCTCCTGGGACACCCGACAGATGTTTTTC. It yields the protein CACDTFHSSWDTRQMFF.

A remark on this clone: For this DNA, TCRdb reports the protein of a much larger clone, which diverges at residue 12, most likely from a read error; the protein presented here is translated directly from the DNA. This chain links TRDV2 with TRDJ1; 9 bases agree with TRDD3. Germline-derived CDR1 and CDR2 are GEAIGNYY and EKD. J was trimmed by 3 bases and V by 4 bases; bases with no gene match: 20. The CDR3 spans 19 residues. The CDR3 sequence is CACESLRSTGGDAADKLIF. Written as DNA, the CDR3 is TGTGCCTGTGAGTCCCTACGAAGTACTGGGGGAGACGCTGCCGATAAACTCATCTTT.

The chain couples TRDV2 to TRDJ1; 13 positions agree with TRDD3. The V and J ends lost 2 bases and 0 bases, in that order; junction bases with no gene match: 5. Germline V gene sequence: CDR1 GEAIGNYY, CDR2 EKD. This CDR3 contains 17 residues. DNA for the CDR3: TGTGCCTGTGACAGCCTACTGGGGGATACGCACACCGATAAACTCATCTTT. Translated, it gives CACDSLLGDTHTDKLIF.

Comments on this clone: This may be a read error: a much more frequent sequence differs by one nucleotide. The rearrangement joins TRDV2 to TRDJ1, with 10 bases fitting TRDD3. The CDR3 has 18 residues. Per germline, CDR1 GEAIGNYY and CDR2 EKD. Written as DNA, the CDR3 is TGTGCCTGTGGCACCGTCACGGGGGCGGAAACTGGGGGATTAAAACTCATCTTT. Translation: CACGTVTGAETGGLKLIF.

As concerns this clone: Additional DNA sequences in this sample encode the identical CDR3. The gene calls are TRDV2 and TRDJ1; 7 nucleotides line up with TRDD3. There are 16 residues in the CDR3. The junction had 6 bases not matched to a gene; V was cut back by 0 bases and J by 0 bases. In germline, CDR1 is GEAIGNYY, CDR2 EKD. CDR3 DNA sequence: TGTGCCTGTGACACCCTACTGGGGTCGGACACCGATAAACTCATCTTT. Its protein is CACDTLLGSDTDKLIF.

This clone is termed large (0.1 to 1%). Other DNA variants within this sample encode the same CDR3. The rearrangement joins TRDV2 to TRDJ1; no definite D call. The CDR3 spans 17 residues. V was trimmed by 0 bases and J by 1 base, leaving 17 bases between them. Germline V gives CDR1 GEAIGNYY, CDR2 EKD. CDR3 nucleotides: TGTGCCTGTGACACCGTGAGGAGGGAACCCCTCACCGATAAACTCATCTTT. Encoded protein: CACDTVRREPLTDKLIF.

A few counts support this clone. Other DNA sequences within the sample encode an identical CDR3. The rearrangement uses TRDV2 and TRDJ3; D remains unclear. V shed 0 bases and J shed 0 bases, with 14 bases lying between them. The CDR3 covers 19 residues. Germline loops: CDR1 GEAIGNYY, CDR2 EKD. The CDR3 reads CACDTASEGLSWDTRQMFF. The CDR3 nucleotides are TGTGCCTGTGACACCGCCTCCGAGGGACTCTCCTGGGACACCCGACAGATGTTTTTC.

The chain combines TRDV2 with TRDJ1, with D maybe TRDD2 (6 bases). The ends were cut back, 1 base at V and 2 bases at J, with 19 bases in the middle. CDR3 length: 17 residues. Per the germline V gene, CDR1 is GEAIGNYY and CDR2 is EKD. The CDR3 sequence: CACDTLLPRRATDKLIF. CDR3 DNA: TGTGCCTGTGACACGCTCCTTCCCCGTCGGGCAACCGATAAACTCATCTTT.